This T cell receptor beta chain was profiled in a study of blood T cell repertoires in COVID-19. Germline V gives CDR1 KGHDR, CDR2 SFDVKD. This CDR3 contains 16 residues. After removal of 3 bases from V and 0 bases from J, the junction contained 4 bases not matched to a gene. Libraries were prepared by immunoSEQ multiplex PCR; TCRdb keeps only in-frame clonotypes and omits some of them. The data contain fewer than 200,000 clones, approximately 82% of them singletons. The rearrangement joins TRBV24-1 to TRBJ1-5, with TRBD1 matching 7 bases. The sequencing input was PBMCs or T cells enriched from blood (not recorded which). The clonotype was recovered from a woman aged 50 to 60 in a cohort exposed to, infected with or recovered from COVID-19 (not recorded which). The CDR3 sequence is CATSDSTGDSNQPQHF. The CDR3 region has the DNA TGTGCCACCAGTGATAGCACAGGGGATAGCAATCAGCCCCAGCATTTT.